This paragraph reports one T cell receptor beta chain. This specimen belongs to a study of identical twins. Each CDR3 protein gets one entry after TCRdb re-called the 5' RACE reads with MiXCR. The sample comprises about 250,000 distinct CDR3 sequences, more than 13% of which are singletons, and 8.5% to 10% rests with the top ten. The V gene's germline CDR1 is SGHTA and CDR2 FQGNSA. The V end was cut by 5 bases, the J end by 8 bases, with 16 bases between. CDR3 length equals 14 residues. This clonotype originated in a woman between 18 and 30 years old in good health. Sequencing used memory (CD45RO+) T cells sorted from blood. The chain links TRBV7-2 to TRBJ2-4; D is perhaps TRBD1 (5 bases). The CDR3 sequence: CASSLDGGADIQYF. The CDR3 DNA follows: TGTGCCAGCAGCCTGGATGGTGGGGCCGACATTCAGTACTTC.